One sample yielded the 21 T cell receptor beta chains listed below, sequenced in a study of shared clonotypes between healthy human individuals. Data came from immunoSEQ multiplex PCR; TCRdb stores just in-frame clones and leaves some out. The repertoire consists of roughly 2,500,000 clones, with roughly 93% occurring once and the leading ten covering about 0.34%. Sequenced sample: naive CD4+ T cells from PBMCs. Subset described: CD45RA+ positively selected. All receptors derive from a man between 18 and 29 years old in good health. Some clones in this sample may be carry-over from other donors' samples.

The chain joins TRBV19 to TRBJ1-1; D is undetermined. CDR3 length equals 15 residues. In germline, CDR1 is LNHDA, CDR2 SQIVND (reference sequence). Trimming pared 0 bases from V and 6 bases from J, leaving 14 bases between. The CDR3 is CASSIDRSFGAEAFF. The CDR3 DNA follows: TGTGCCAGTAGTATAGATAGGAGCTTTGGGGCTGAAGCTTTCTTT.

The V gene is TRBV18, the J gene TRBJ1-5; possible D gene TRBD1, 6 bases. Trimming pared 6 bases from V and 7 bases from J, leaving 16 bases between. The CDR3 extends over 14 amino acids. Germline loops: CDR1 KGHSH, CDR2 LQKENI. The CDR3 DNA reads TGTGCCAGCTCCCCGGGGGGGGCCGGACAGCCCCAGCATTTT. Protein product: CASSPGGAGQPQHF.

V usage is TRBV2 and J usage is TRBJ1-2; no reliable D call. The germline gives CDR1 SNHLY, CDR2 FYNNEI. This CDR3 is 11 amino acids long. V was pared by 9 bases and J by 8 bases, with 13 bases between. The CDR3 DNA reads TGTGCCAGTGCGGGGTGGTTGGGCTACACCTTC. This gives the protein CASAGWLGYTF.

The V and J genes are TRBV5-1 and TRBJ1-1; D is ambiguous. Germline V gene data show CDR1 as SGHRS and CDR2 as YFSETQ. The V gene lost 1 base and the J gene lost 6 bases, with 16 bases spanning the gap. The CDR3 consists of 15 residues. The CDR3 DNA sequence: TGCGCCAGCAGCTTGTACTCCGCAGGAAAATCTGAAGCTTTCTTT. Its protein product is CASSLYSAGKSEAFF.

Regarding this clone: Distinct nucleotide sequences in the sample also encode this CDR3. This chain links TRBV6-1 with TRBJ2-7; D tentatively reads TRBD1 or TRBD2 (5 bases each). CDR1 and CDR2 from the germline V gene are MNHNS and SASEGT. Trimming stripped 2 bases from V and 2 bases from J, with 7 bases between. This CDR3 has 13 residues. Here the CDR3 DNA reads TGTGCCAGCAGTGAAAGGGACCCCTACGAGCAGTACTTC. Amino acids: CASSERDPYEQYF.

This chain uses TRBV11-3 with TRBJ2-1; D is perhaps TRBD1 (5 bases). Trimming took 0 bases from V and 7 from J, leaving 13 bases between them. Germline V CDR1 and CDR2: SGHNT, YENEEA. This CDR3 contains 15 residues. The CDR3 loop is CASSLEPGPYNEQFF. CDR3 DNA sequence: TGTGCCAGCAGCTTAGAACCAGGGCCGTATAATGAGCAGTTCTTC.

This rearrangement joins TRBV7-3 to TRBJ2-1; no definite D call. CDR1 SGHTA and CDR2 FQGTGA come from the germline V gene. V was clipped by 1 base and J by 8 bases, with 12 bases between them. The CDR3 has 14 amino acids. The CDR3 loop is CASSLRSTSDEQFF. CDR3 nucleotides: TGTGCCAGCAGCTTAAGGTCGACTTCGGATGAGCAGTTCTTC.

This chain joins TRBV7-2 and TRBJ2-1; 8 nucleotides align to TRBD2. CDR3 size: 15 residues. With V trimmed by 7 bases and J by 0 bases, 5 bases remained unmatched. Germline-derived CDR1 and CDR2 are SGHTA and FQGNSA. The CDR3 sequence: CASTQSGSSYNEQFF. CDR3 DNA sequence: TGTGCCAGCACTCAAAGCGGGAGCTCCTACAATGAGCAGTTCTTC.

As regards this clone: Other DNA sequences in this sample translate to the same CDR3. The V call is TRBV29-1, the J call TRBJ2-5; TRBD1 is a possible D gene (6 bases). The V gene lost 4 bases and the J gene lost 5 bases, with 11 bases spanning the gap. Per germline, CDR1 SQVTM and CDR2 ANQGSEA. This CDR3 contains 12 residues. This chain's CDR3 is CSVVQGSETQYF. In DNA, the CDR3 is TGCAGCGTTGTACAGGGTTCGGAGACCCAGTACTTC. The full variable domain, its missing parts supplied by reference TRBV29-1 and TRBJ2-5, is SAVISQKPSRDICQRGTSLTIQCQVDSQVTMMFWYRQQPGQSLTLIATANQGSEATYESGFVIDKFPISRPNLTFSTLTVSNMSPEDSSIYLCSVVQGSETQYFGPGTRLLVL.

The genes are TRBV5-1 and TRBJ1-3; 7 positions agree with TRBD1. The CDR3 extends over 15 amino acids. Germline V gives CDR1 SGHRS, CDR2 YFSETQ. V lost 0 bases to trimming and J lost 6 bases; unmatched junction nucleotides: 6. The DNA of the CDR3 is TGCGCCAGCAGCTTGGGACCGGGACAGAAAAACACCATATATTTT. Its protein is CASSLGPGQKNTIYF.

The rearrangement joins TRBV28 to TRBJ2-1; 7 bases are a match to TRBD2. The V gene end was trimmed by 8 bases and the J gene end by 3 bases; junction bases not matched to a gene: 13. The CDR3 is made up of 16 amino acids. Germline CDR1 MDHEN, CDR2 SYDVKM. The CDR3 loop reads CASHTNSASGYNEQFF. The CDR3 DNA sequence: TGTGCCAGCCATACCAACTCGGCTAGCGGCTACAATGAGCAGTTCTTC.

The sample holds a few counts of this clone. The chain uses TRBV6-5 and TRBJ2-1; D is perhaps TRBD1 or TRBD2 (5 bases each). V was shortened by 7 bases and J by 8 bases, with 9 bases between the two germline ends. The CDR3 totals 11 residues. Germline-derived CDR1 and CDR2 are MNHEY and SVGAGI. This CDR3 is CASTRGDEQFF. The DNA of the CDR3 is TGTGCCAGCACCCGAGGGGATGAGCAGTTCTTC.

The gene calls are TRBV7-8 and TRBJ1-5; D gene ambiguous. CDR3 length: 13 residues. Germline V gives CDR1 SGHVS, CDR2 FQNEAQ. V was clipped by 5 bases and J by 5 bases, with 10 bases between them. In DNA form, the CDR3 reads TGTGCCAGCAGCCTCTGGTGGGATCAGCCCCAGCATTTT. Translating it yields CASSLWWDQPQHF.

A note on this clone: The sample has other DNA sequences that encode this CDR3 too. This chain connects TRBV28 to TRBJ2-7; no clear D gene. CDR3 length equals 11 residues. Trimming shortened V by 8 bases and J by 3 bases, and 8 bases separated the two germline ends. Germline loops: CDR1 MDHEN, CDR2 SYDVKM. CDR3: CASSSFYEQYF. Written as DNA, the CDR3 is TGTGCCAGCTCTTCATTCTACGAGCAGTACTTC.

The CDR3 here is CASRAGQGETQYF. The CDR3 DNA reads as TGTGCCAGCAGGGCGGGTCAGGGAGAGACCCAGTACTTC. The chain combines TRBV6-6 with TRBJ2-5; D tentatively reads TRBD1 or TRBD2 (5 bases each). Germline V lookup: CDR1 MNHNY, CDR2 SVGAGI (reference sequence). The CDR3 extends over 13 amino acids. V lost 6 bases and J lost 4, with 12 bases in between.

The chain uses TRBV7-2 and TRBJ1-1; D not resolved. The germline V and J ends were trimmed by 5 bases and 4 bases, with 11 bases remaining between them. Germline CDR1 is SGHTA and CDR2 is FQGNSA. This CDR3 is 13 amino acids long. The CDR3 nucleotides are TGTGCCAGCAGCCTCCTGGTGAGCACTGAAGCTTTCTTT. It yields the protein CASSLLVSTEAFF.

The chain combines TRBV5-4 with TRBJ2-7; a weak D match, TRBD1 (8 bases). The V and J ends lost 2 bases and 6 bases respectively, with 18 bases between them. The CDR3 sequence is 15 residues long. CDR1 is SGHNT, CDR2 YYREEE, per germline (reference sequence). The CDR3 reads CASSFGGQGAGEQYF. In DNA, the CDR3 is TGTGCCAGCAGCTTCGGGGGGCAGGGGGCTGGCGAGCAGTACTTC.

The chain uses TRBV5-1 and TRBJ2-1; 7 nucleotides agree with TRBD1. Trimming took 3 bases from V and 3 from J; bases not matched to a gene: 6. The CDR3 contains 15 residues. CDR1 is SGHRS, CDR2 YFSETQ, per germline. The CDR3 bases are TGCGCCAGCAGCTCCGGACAGGTTTACTACAATGAGCAGTTCTTC. Protein product: CASSSGQVYYNEQFF.

Remarks on this clone: Other DNA sequences of this sample code for an identical CDR3. The chain links TRBV7-2 to TRBJ2-7; TRBD1 is a possible D gene (6 bases). The CDR3 extends over 13 amino acids. The V gene lost 1 base and the J gene lost 3 bases, with 7 bases spanning the gap. CDR1 is SGHTA and CDR2 is FQGNSA in the germline V gene. Written as DNA, the CDR3 is TGTGCCAGCAGCTTAGGGACAGTCTACGAGCAGTACTTC. Protein product: CASSLGTVYEQYF.

The CDR3 DNA reads as TGTGCCAGCTCACCGCCGCGGGCCCTCTCCTACAATGAGCAGTTCTTC. Translating gives CASSPPRALSYNEQFF. J is TRBJ2-1 and V is TRBV18, with D possibly TRBD2 on 5 matching bases. The ends were cut back, 3 bases at V and 0 bases at J, with 12 bases in the middle. This CDR3 has 16 amino acids. Per germline, CDR1 KGHSH and CDR2 LQKENI.

The chain combines TRBV9 with TRBJ2-3; the match to TRBD2 covers 10 bases. The CDR3 has 16 amino acids. V was clipped by 4 bases and J by 6 bases; unmatched bases: 11. CDR1 SGDLS and CDR2 YYNGEE come from the germline V gene. Here the CDR3 DNA reads TGTGCCAGCAGCCCAGGCGTAGCGGGAGGTGCGGATACGCAGTATTTT. Translation gives CASSPGVAGGADTQYF. Together with reference TRBV9 and TRBJ2-3, the CDR3 gives the full variable domain: DSGVTQTPKHLITATGQRVTLRCSPRSGDLSVYWYQQSLDQGLQFLIQYYNGEERAKGNILERFSAQQFPDLHSELNLSSLELGDSALYFCASSPGVAGGADTQYFGPGTRLTVL.